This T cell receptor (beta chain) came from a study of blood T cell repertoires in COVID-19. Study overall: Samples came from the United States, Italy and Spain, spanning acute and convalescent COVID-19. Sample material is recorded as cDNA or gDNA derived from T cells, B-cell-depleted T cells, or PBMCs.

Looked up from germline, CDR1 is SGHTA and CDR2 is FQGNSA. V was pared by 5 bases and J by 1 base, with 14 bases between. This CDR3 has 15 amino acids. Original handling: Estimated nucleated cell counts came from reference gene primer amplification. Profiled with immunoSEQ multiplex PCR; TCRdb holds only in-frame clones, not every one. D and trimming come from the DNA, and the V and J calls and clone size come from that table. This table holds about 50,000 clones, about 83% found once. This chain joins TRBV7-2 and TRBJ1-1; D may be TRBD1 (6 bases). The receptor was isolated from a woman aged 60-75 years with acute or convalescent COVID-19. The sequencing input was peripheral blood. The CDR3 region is CASSPRGGRNTEAFF. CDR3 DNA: TGTGCCAGCAGCCCCAGAGGGGGAAGGAACACTGAAGCTTTCTTT.